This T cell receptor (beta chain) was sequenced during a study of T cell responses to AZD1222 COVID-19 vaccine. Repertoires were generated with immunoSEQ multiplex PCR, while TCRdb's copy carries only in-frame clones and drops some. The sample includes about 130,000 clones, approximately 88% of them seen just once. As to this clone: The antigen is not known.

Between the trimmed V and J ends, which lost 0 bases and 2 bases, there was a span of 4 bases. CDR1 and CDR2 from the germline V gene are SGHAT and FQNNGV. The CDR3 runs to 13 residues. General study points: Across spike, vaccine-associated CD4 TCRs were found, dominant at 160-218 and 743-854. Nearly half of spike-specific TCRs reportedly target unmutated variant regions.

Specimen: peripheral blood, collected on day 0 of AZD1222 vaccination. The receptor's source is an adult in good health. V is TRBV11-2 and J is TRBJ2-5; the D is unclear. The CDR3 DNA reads TGTGCCAGCAGCTTAGACAGACAAGAGACCCAGTACTTC. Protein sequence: CASSLDRQETQYF.